The 3 T cell receptor beta chains below come from one sample, sequenced in a study of cytomegalovirus exposure and HLA in healthy donors. The study ran its PCR with 60 Vbeta and 13 Jbeta primers. Generated by immunoSEQ multiplex PCR, the TCRdb table keeps only in-frame clones and is missing some. The table shows under 200,000 clones, with 65% to 80% occurring only once. Sequencing was carried out using PBMCs. The source is a woman in her thirties or forties in good health and CMV-seropositive.

CDR3 residues: CASSPSLAGSTDTQYF. The DNA for the CDR3 is TGCGCCAGCAGCCCTTCCCTAGCGGGGAGCACAGATACGCAGTATTTT. The chain recombines TRBV5-1 with TRBJ2-3; 9 bases map to TRBD2. The CDR3 extends over 16 amino acids. Germline assignment: CDR1 SGHRS and CDR2 YFSETQ. The V gene end was trimmed by 4 bases and the J gene end by 0 bases; junction bases not matched to a gene: 6.

This sequence joins TRBV18 and TRBJ1-2; D is perhaps TRBD1 (5 bases). Germline values: CDR1 KGHSH, CDR2 LQKENI. V was cut by 2 bases and J by 6 bases, with 19 bases left in between. The CDR3 loop spans 16 amino acids. The CDR3: CASSPGAGSSINGYTF. In DNA form, the CDR3 reads TGTGCCAGCTCACCAGGGGCAGGTTCTTCGATAAATGGCTACACCTTC. The entire variable domain, with the rest obtained from reference TRBV18 and TRBJ1-2, is as follows: NAGVMQNPRHLVRRRGQEARLRCSPMKGHSHVYWYRQLPEEGLKFMVYLQKENIIDESGMPKERFSAEFPKEGPSILRIQQVVRGDSAAYFCASSPGAGSSINGYTFGSGTRLTVV.

The chain carries TRBV21-1 and TRBJ1-2; the table's D call TRBD1 went unverified against the DNA. TRBV21-1 is a known pseudogene. This CDR3 is built from 11 residues. CDR3 in amino acids: CASRRGGGYTF. DNA of the CDR3: TGTGCCAGCAGGAGAGGGGGAGGCTACACCTTC.